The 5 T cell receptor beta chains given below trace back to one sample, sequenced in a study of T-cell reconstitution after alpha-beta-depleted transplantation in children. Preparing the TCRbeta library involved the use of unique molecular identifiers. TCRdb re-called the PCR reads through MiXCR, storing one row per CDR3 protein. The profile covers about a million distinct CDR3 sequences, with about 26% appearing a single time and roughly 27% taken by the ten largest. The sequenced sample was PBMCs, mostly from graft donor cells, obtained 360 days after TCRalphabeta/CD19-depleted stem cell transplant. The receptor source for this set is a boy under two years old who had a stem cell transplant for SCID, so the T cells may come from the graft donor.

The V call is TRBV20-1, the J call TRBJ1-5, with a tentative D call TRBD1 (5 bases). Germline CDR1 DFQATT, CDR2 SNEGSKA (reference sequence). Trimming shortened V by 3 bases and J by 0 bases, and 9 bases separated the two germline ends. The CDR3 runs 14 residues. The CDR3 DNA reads TGCAGTGCTAGGCGGGGCAGTAGCAATCAGCCCCAGCATTTT. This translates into CSARRGSSNQPQHF.

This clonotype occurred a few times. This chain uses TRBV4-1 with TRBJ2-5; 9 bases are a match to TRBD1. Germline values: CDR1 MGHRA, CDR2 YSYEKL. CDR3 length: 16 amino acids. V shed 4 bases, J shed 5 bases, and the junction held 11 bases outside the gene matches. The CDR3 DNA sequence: TGCGCCAGCAGCCCGCGTGGGACAGGGATATCGGAGACCCAGTACTTC. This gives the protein CASSPRGTGISETQYF.

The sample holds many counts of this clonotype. CDR3 sequence (DNA): TGCAGTGCTAGTCCGATGGGGCAGCCCCAGCATTTT. It yields the protein CSASPMGQPQHF. The gene calls are TRBV20-1 and TRBJ1-5; D is ambiguous. Germline V lookup: CDR1 DFQATT, CDR2 SNEGSKA (reference sequence). V lost 3 bases and J lost 7, with 10 bases in between. This CDR3 comprises 12 residues.

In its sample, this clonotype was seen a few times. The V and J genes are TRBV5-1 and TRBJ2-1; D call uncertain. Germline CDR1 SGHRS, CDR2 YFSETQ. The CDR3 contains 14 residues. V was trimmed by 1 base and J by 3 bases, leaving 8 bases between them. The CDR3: CASSLIGSYNEQFF. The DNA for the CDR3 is TGCGCCAGCAGCTTGATAGGAAGCTACAATGAGCAGTTCTTC.

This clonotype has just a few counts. DNA for the CDR3: TGTGCCAGCAGTTACTCGGGACAGGGGAAGAATCAGCCCCAGCATTTT. It specifies CASSYSGQGKNQPQHF. V and J are TRBV6-5 and TRBJ1-5, with TRBD1 identical over 10 bases. Trimming cost V 0 bases and J 4 bases; bases outside gene matches: 3. The CDR3 runs to 16 residues. Germline V gene data show CDR1 as MNHEY and CDR2 as SVGAGI.